The T cell receptor beta chain under discussion was sequenced for a study of shared clonotypes between healthy human individuals. General study results and limits: Sharing across four donors was seen in 4% to 5% of naive CD4 clonotypes. Naive subsets, compared against memory subsets, generally had larger estimated richness values.

TCRdb's table, derived via immunoSEQ multiplex PCR, lists solely in-frame clones and lacks some. The sample includes more than 150,000 clones, approximately 60% of them seen just once. The CDR3 is 15 amino acids. Germline V gene lookup returns CDR1 LNHNV and CDR2 YYDKDF (reference sequence). Trimming cost V 5 bases and J 1 base, with 14 bases left between them. Naive CD4+ cells were CD45RA-selected; the remaining cells were memory. Concerning this clone itself: Its antigen is currently unknown.

The J gene is TRBJ2-5, the V gene TRBV15, with D perhaps TRBD2 (7 bases). Material for sequencing was memory CD4+ T cells sorted from blood. This sample's subset: CD45RA-negative fraction. The source of this sequence is a young man in good health. The CDR3 region is CATSLGGGGQETQYF. The CDR3 nucleotides read TGTGCCACCAGCCTCGGAGGGGGGGGCCAAGAGACCCAGTACTTC.